This T cell receptor (beta chain) is from a study of blood T cells in healthy people across ages. This clonotype was seen a handful of times. Its specificity is unknown. Study-wide results and caveats: As age increased, TCR beta diversity per million T cells fell in a roughly linear fashion. PBMCs were not sorted, which prevented a conclusive comparison of naive versus antigen-experienced cells.

Using a J-beta primer mix together with a sample-barcoded 5' primer, a second PCR was run for roughly 7 to 11 cycles. TCRdb reprocessed the 5' RACE reads with MiXCR, giving one entry per CDR3 protein. The sample has about 970,000 distinct CDR3 sequences, 51% seen once. Looked up from germline, CDR1 is MNHNS and CDR2 is SASEGT. The V and J ends lost 4 bases and 5 bases, in that order; junction bases with no gene match: 10. The CDR3 spans 15 residues. The sequence was collected from a woman aged 60-70 years in good health. What was sequenced was blood. The J gene is TRBJ1-2, the V gene TRBV6-1; TRBD1 matches 7 bases. CDR3 bases: TGTGCCAGCAGTGCTGGACAGGTCGGAATGTATGGCTACACCTTC. Protein product: CASSAGQVGMYGYTF.